This T cell receptor delta chain was captured by sequencing in a study of Vδ1+ human thymocytes. General study findings and limits: Thymic TRG and TRD repertoires appeared highly polyclonal, with Gaussian CDR3 length distributions.

Sequences come from RNA converted to cDNA by reverse transcription. Multiplex PCR used pooled V-gene forward primers and a constant-region reverse primer to amplify CDR3s. TCRdb re-identified clones in the multiplex PCR reads via CATT. This sample has approximately 24,000 delta-chain clones, with 7.4% found just once. The V gene end was trimmed by 3 bases and the J gene end by 0 bases; junction bases not matched to a gene: 18. The CDR3 consists of 20 residues. CDR1 is TSWWSYY and CDR2 is QGS in the germline V gene. With respect to this clone: Its antigen is not known.

This clonotype was sampled from a girl under three years old who had congenital heart surgery. The gene calls are TRDV1 and TRDJ1; 8 bases agree with TRDD3. The sample consisted of Vdelta1+ gamma-delta thymocytes from the thymus. Documented subset: FACS-sorted CD3+ TCRalphabeta- TCRVdelta1+ TCRVdelta2- thymocytes. The DNA for the CDR3 is TGTGCTCTTGGGGACCCTCTTCAAGACAAGACACTGGGGGACACCGATAAACTCATCTTT. It codes for CALGDPLQDKTLGDTDKLIF.